This TCR beta chain was observed in a study of post-analysis software for immune sequencing data. Overall study findings and caveats: Batch-matched samples strongly co-clustered by F measure. Controls had lower frequencies than patients of roughly five TRBV segments, which included TRBV5-6, TRBV5-1 and TRBV20-1.

To note about this clonotype: As yet, its antigen is unknown.

Trimming stripped 4 bases from V and 2 bases from J, with 13 bases between. CDR1 is SNHLY, CDR2 FYNNEI, per germline. This CDR3 is 15 amino acids long. Prepared libraries of TCR beta cDNA carried unique molecular identifiers. TCRdb reanalysed the PCR reads using MiXCR and keeps one entry per CDR3 protein. Of around 700,000 distinct CDR3 sequences in the sample, more than 50% were seen once. J is TRBJ2-3 and V is TRBV2; D assignment may be TRBD1 or TRBD2 (6 bases each). The source of this sequence is a girl aged 2-10 years with multiple sclerosis. Sequences were obtained from blood. The CDR3 region has the DNA TGTGCCAGCAGTGTAGGGGGACTCCACACAGATACGCAGTATTTT. This translates into CASSVGGLHTDTQYF. Full variable domain (outside the CDR3, taken from reference TRBV2 and TRBJ2-3): EPEVTQTPSHQVTQMGQEVILRCVPISNHLYFYWYRQILGQKVEFLVSFYNNEISEKSEIFDDQFSVERPDGSNFTLKIRSTKLEDSAMYFCASSVGGLHTDTQYFGPGTRLTVL.